This entry lists 16 T cell receptor beta chains sequenced from one sample in a study of blood T cell repertoires in COVID-19 (dated by TCRdb to the early 2020s). Receptor amplification or capture employed the immunoSEQ multiplex PCR assay. Held by TCRdb, this immuneACCESS table contains in-frame sequences only and omits some clones. Under half of the omission traces to an unresolved V gene where checked; the cause of the rest is unknown. In all, the sample holds 190,000 or so clones, and just under 80% of those were seen once. About 3% of the sample is in the top ten clones. The specimen sequenced was peripheral blood. These receptors originate from a woman over 75 with active or convalescent COVID-19.

This sequence joins TRBV2 and TRBJ2-5; TRBD2 might be the D (6 bases). There are 14 residues in the CDR3. The germline V gene has CDR1 SNHLY and CDR2 FYNNEI. V lost 8 bases and J lost 4, with 17 bases in between. CDR3 sequence reads: CASLTFGRGETQYF. The CDR3 DNA sequence: TGTGCCAGCTTAACGTTCGGGCGGGGAGAGACCCAGTACTTC. The variable domain in full, completed from reference TRBV2 and TRBJ2-5, reads EPEVTQTPSHQVTQMGQEVILRCVPISNHLYFYWYRQILGQKVEFLVSFYNNEISEKSEIFDDQFSVERPDGSNFTLKIRSTKLEDSAMYFCASLTFGRGETQYFGPGTRLLVL.

The chain recombines TRBV6-4 with TRBJ1-6; D not certain. Germline V gives CDR1 MRHNA, CDR2 SNTAGT. Deletions cut 8 bases from V and 3 bases from J, with 17 bases between. This CDR3 is built from 16 residues. The CDR3 coding sequence is TGTGCCAGCCGACATCACGGTAGTGGCTATAATTCACCCCTCCACTTT. Translating it yields CASRHHGSGYNSPLHF.

The CDR3 DNA reads as TGTGCCAGCAGCCAGGATTCCTACGAGCAGTACTTC. It encodes CASSQDSYEQYF. This rearrangement joins TRBV12-3 or TRBV12-4 to TRBJ2-7; D unresolved. The CDR3 has 12 amino acids. Trimming pared 6 bases from V and 1 base from J, leaving 7 bases between.

In this sample, this clone turned up once. The chain links TRBV9 to TRBJ1-6, with D perhaps matching TRBD1 (6 bases). This CDR3 region has 14 residues. Trimming shortened V by 5 bases and J by 6 bases, and 12 bases separated the two germline ends. Germline V CDR1 and CDR2: SGDLS, YYNGEE. This CDR3 is CASSIQGSNSPLHF. CDR3 sequence (DNA): TGTGCCAGCAGTATACAGGGCAGTAATTCACCCCTCCACTTT. Complete variable domain (other parts from reference TRBV9 and TRBJ1-6): DSGVTQTPKHLITATGQRVTLRCSPRSGDLSVYWYQQSLDQGLQFLIQYYNGEERAKGNILERFSAQQFPDLHSELNLSSLELGDSALYFCASSIQGSNSPLHFGNGTRLTVT.

This rearrangement joins TRBV9 to TRBJ1-1; TRBD1 might be the D (6 bases). Trimming took 0 bases from V and 0 from J, leaving 9 bases between them. This CDR3 is built from 15 residues. The germline V gene has CDR1 SGDLS and CDR2 YYNGEE. The CDR3 DNA is TGTGCCAGCAGCGTAGCTCAGGGGATGAACACTGAAGCTTTCTTT. Translated: CASSVAQGMNTEAFF.

This clone was recorded only once. This chain uses TRBV5-1 with TRBJ1-1; 9 bases align to TRBD1. With V trimmed by 5 bases and J by 4 bases, 6 bases remained unmatched. The CDR3 length is 14 residues. The germline CDR1 and CDR2 sequences are SGHRS and YFSETQ. The CDR3 DNA reads as TGCGCCAGCAGATCAACGGGACAGGGCACTGAAGCTTTCTTT. Its protein product is CASRSTGQGTEAFF. The whole variable domain, filled in from reference TRBV5-1 and TRBJ1-1, reads KAGVTQTPRYLIKTRGQQVTLSCSPISGHRSVSWYQQTPGQGLQFLFEYFSETQRNKGNFPGRFSGRQFSNSRSEMNVSTLELGDSALYLCASRSTGQGTEAFFGQGTRLTVV.

The rearrangement links TRBV6-5 to TRBJ2-5, with 10 bases that match TRBD1. Trimming removed 6 bases from V and 4 bases from J; junction bases left unmatched: 8. The CDR3 consists of 15 residues. Germline V gives CDR1 MNHEY, CDR2 SVGAGI. The CDR3 region has the DNA TGTGCCAGCAGATCCTGGACAGGGGGGTCAGAGACCCAGTACTTC. Translating gives CASRSWTGGSETQYF.

This clone was counted a few times. The chain employs TRBV7-2 and TRBJ2-5; TRBD1 matches 9 bases. Germline trimming cut 6 bases from V and 5 bases from J; bases unmatched to any gene: 4. The CDR3 contains 13 residues. The germline CDR1 and CDR2 sequences are SGHTA and FQGNSA. The CDR3 nucleotides are TGTGCCAGCAGTTCGGACAGGGGTGAGACCCAGTACTTC. Amino acids: CASSSDRGETQYF.

CDR3 coding DNA: TGTGCCAGCAGCGTAGATGGCCATCGATCCGGGGAGCTGTTTTTT. Amino acid sequence: CASSVDGHRSGELFF. The chain recombines TRBV9 with TRBJ2-2, with D hard to call. Germline V gene data show CDR1 as SGDLS and CDR2 as YYNGEE. The CDR3 is made up of 15 amino acids. V was shortened by 0 bases and J by 6 bases, with 12 bases between the two germline ends. Full variable domain (rest looked up from reference TRBV9 and TRBJ2-2): DSGVTQTPKHLITATGQRVTLRCSPRSGDLSVYWYQQSLDQGLQFLIQYYNGEERAKGNILERFSAQQFPDLHSELNLSSLELGDSALYFCASSVDGHRSGELFFGEGSRLTVL.

The chain recombines TRBV11-2 with TRBJ2-3; D possibly corresponds to TRBD2 (7 bases). V was shortened by 6 bases and J by 6 bases, with 16 bases between the two germline ends. The CDR3 is 14 amino acids. Germline lookup yields CDR1 SGHAT and CDR2 FQNNGV. The CDR3 protein is CASRTGGLGDTQYF. The DNA for the CDR3 is TGTGCCAGCAGGACAGGAGGACTAGGGGATACGCAGTATTTT.

This chain connects TRBV24-1 to TRBJ1-6; weak D call: TRBD1 (5 bases). Germline CDR1 is KGHDR and CDR2 is SFDVKD. V lost 3 bases to trimming and J lost 9 bases, with 14 bases between them. This CDR3 region has 15 residues. The CDR3 protein is CATSDSAGRGSPLHF. CDR3 coding DNA: TGTGCCACCAGTGATAGCGCAGGGCGGGGTTCACCCCTCCACTTT.

The V call is TRBV4-2, the J call TRBJ1-1; D is unclear. Germline CDR1 is LGHNA and CDR2 is YNFKEQ. V was shortened by 1 base and J by 0 bases, with 9 bases between the two germline ends. The CDR3 has 15 amino acids. The DNA of the CDR3 is TGTGCCAGCAGCCAAGGGGGAGGCCTGAACACTGAAGCTTTCTTT. The encoded protein is CASSQGGGLNTEAFF.

The rearrangement uses TRBV13 and TRBJ1-6, with TRBD1 matching 8 bases. This CDR3 comprises 13 residues. Germline V gene data show CDR1 as PRHDT and CDR2 as FYEKMQ (reference sequence). Unmatched junction bases numbered 5, after V lost 4 bases and J lost 12 bases. Here the CDR3 DNA reads TGTGCCAGCAGCTACAGGGGGTATTTACCCCTCCACTTT. This codes for CASSYRGYLPLHF.

The CDR3 nucleotides are TGTGCCAGCTCAGCTACAGCCCAGTCTCGGACAGCCGGCTCTGGAAACACCATATATTTT. It translates to CASSATAQSRTAGSGNTIYF. This chain uses TRBV18 with TRBJ1-3; D might be TRBD1 (6 bases). CDR1 is KGHSH and CDR2 is LQKENI in the germline V gene. The CDR3 loop spans 20 amino acids. V lost 5 bases and J lost 0, with 26 bases in between.

This chain links TRBV6-6 with TRBJ1-6, with TRBD1 as a possible D gene (6 bases). Germline CDR1 MNHNY, CDR2 SVGAGI (reference sequence). Trimming removed 0 bases from V and 7 bases from J, with 7 bases in between. This CDR3 has 14 residues. CDR3 in DNA: TGTGCCAGCAGTTACTCGGGACAAAATTCACCCCTCCACTTT. This gives the protein CASSYSGQNSPLHF.

Points on this clone: A much bigger clone sits one base away, suggesting this may be a read error. V is TRBV5-4 and J is TRBJ1-2; 7 nucleotides match TRBD1. V trimming: 4 bases; J trimming: 1 base; junction bases outside the gene matches: 1. The CDR3 is 13 residues long. Germline V CDR1 and CDR2: SGHNT, YYREEE (reference sequence). CDR3 region: CASSRDSNYGYTF. DNA for the CDR3: TGTGCCAGCAGCCGGGACAGTAACTATGGCTACACCTTC.